Listed here are 32 T cell receptor beta chains from one sample, sequenced in a study of OX40 agonist ivuxolimab in advanced cancers. Only in-frame clones appear in the TCRdb table, and some are missing; sequencing was by immunoSEQ multiplex PCR. The sample carries approximately 74,000 clones, approximately 92% recorded once. This material consisted of CD4+ or CD8+ T cells sorted from blood, taken in a trial of the OX40 agonist ivuxolimab. The receptors originated from an adult with an advanced solid tumor such as melanoma, head and neck, liver or kidney cancer.

This rearrangement joins TRBV19 to TRBJ2-7, with TRBD1 identical over 11 bases. CDR3 size: 15 residues. CDR1 and CDR2 (germline): LNHDA, SQIVND (reference sequence). J lost 4 bases, V lost 6 bases, and 8 bases had no gene match. The CDR3 region is CASSLKGQGDYEQYF. In DNA, the CDR3 is TGTGCCAGTAGCCTGAAGGGACAGGGGGATTACGAGCAGTACTTC.

This chain joins TRBV4-1 and TRBJ2-1; D gene uncertain. The CDR3 runs to 13 residues. Trimming removed 5 bases from V and 9 bases from J, with 14 bases in between. Germline CDR1 and CDR2: MGHRA and YSYEKL. In DNA form, the CDR3 reads TGCGCCAGCAGCAAGAGGTCAGTCAGTGAGCAGTTCTTC. Its translation is CASSKRSVSEQFF.

The V and J genes are TRBV29-1 and TRBJ2-2; no clear D. Trimming cost V 2 bases and J 5 bases, with 0 bases left between them. CDR3 size: 10 residues. From germline, CDR1 is SQVTM and CDR2 ANQGSEA. The CDR3 sequence: CSVETGELFF. The CDR3 DNA sequence: TGCAGCGTTGAAACCGGGGAGCTGTTTTTT.

The sample holds one count of this clone. The gene calls are TRBV11-2 and TRBJ1-4, with 7 bases lining up with TRBD1. The J segment lost 7 bases and the V segment lost 4 bases, leaving 9 bases of the junction unmatched. The CDR3 contains 15 residues. In germline, CDR1 is SGHAT, CDR2 FQNNGV. CDR3 DNA: TGTGCCAGCAGCTCGAGGGGGACAGAAGGTGAAAAACTGTTTTTT. It encodes CASSSRGTEGEKLFF. Based on the CDR3 plus reference TRBV11-2 and TRBJ1-4, the full variable domain is EAGVAQSPRYKIIEKRQSVAFWCNPISGHATLYWYQQILGQGPKLLIQFQNNGVVDDSQLPKDRFSAERLKGVDSTLKIQPAKLEDSAVYLCASSSRGTEGEKLFFGSGTQLSVL.

The V call is TRBV27, the J call TRBJ1-2; possible D gene TRBD1, 6 bases. CDR1 and CDR2 from the germline V gene are MNHEY and SMNVEV (reference sequence). V gave up 4 bases and J gave up 4 bases, with 16 bases separating them. The CDR3 is 15 residues long. The CDR3 nucleotides are TGTGCCAGCAGTTCACCAGAGGGGGGAAGCTATGGCTACACCTTC. Its protein product is CASSSPEGGSYGYTF.

A word on this clone: One end of the junction is discordant with germline, which a read error may explain. The sample has other DNA sequences that encode this CDR3 too. V is TRBV11-2 and J is TRBJ2-4; the D is unclear. The CDR3 is 17 amino acids. CDR1 and CDR2 (germline): SGHAT, FQNNGV. The CDR3 loop is CASSLEVVAVGKNIQYF. The DNA of the CDR3 is TGTGCCAGCAGCCTAGAGGTTGTAGCTGTGGGCAAAAACATTCAGTACTTC. The complete variable domain, with remaining parts taken from reference TRBV11-2 and TRBJ2-4, reads EAGVAQSPRYKIIEKRQSVAFWCNPISGHATLYWYQQILGQGPKLLIQFQNNGVVDDSQLPKDRFSAERLKGVDSTLKIQPAKLEDSAVYLCASSLEVVAVGKNIQYFGAGTRLSVL.

The rearrangement links TRBV6-1 to TRBJ2-1, with D uncertain. CDR1 is MNHNS and CDR2 is SASEGT in the germline V gene. V lost 8 bases and J 9 bases, leaving 11 bases between the germline ends. The CDR3 runs 11 residues. In DNA, the CDR3 is TGTGCCAGCCAAAAGTTGGGTGAGCAGTTCTTC. Encoded protein: CASQKLGEQFF.

The V gene is TRBV6-5, the J gene TRBJ1-6, with 9 bases that match TRBD1. This CDR3 region has 15 residues. Per germline, CDR1 MNHEY and CDR2 SVGAGI. With V trimmed by 3 bases and J by 10 bases, 7 bases remained unmatched. CDR3 coding DNA: TGTGCCAGCAGTTATTCTGGGACAGGGCACTCACCCCTCCACTTT. Its protein product is CASSYSGTGHSPLHF.

The V call is TRBV5-4, the J call TRBJ1-1; no clear D. Germline V CDR1 and CDR2: SGHNT, YYREEE (reference sequence). The CDR3 contains 14 residues. Trimming took 0 bases from V and 1 from J, leaving 7 bases between them. This CDR3 is CASSLANQNTEAFF. The DNA for the CDR3 is TGTGCCAGCAGCTTGGCCAATCAGAACACTGAAGCTTTCTTT.

This clone was seen only once. The chain links TRBV2 to TRBJ1-4, with D perhaps TRBD1 (5 bases). Trimming took 8 bases from V and 4 from J, leaving 11 bases between them. CDR1 SNHLY and CDR2 FYNNEI come from the germline V gene. CDR3 length: 13 residues. CDR3 protein: CASRRDLNEKLFF. CDR3 coding DNA: TGTGCCAGCCGCAGGGACCTTAATGAAAAACTGTTTTTT.

The V and J genes are TRBV9 and TRBJ2-7; either TRBD1 or TRBD2 may fit D (5 bases each). Trimming left V 4 bases short and J 13 bases short, with 18 bases between. The CDR3 consists of 12 residues. The germline CDR1 and CDR2 sequences are SGDLS and YYNGEE. The DNA of the CDR3 is TGTGCCAGCAGCCACGAAGGGACCCCGCAATACTTC. Its translation is CASSHEGTPQYF.

The chain joins TRBV28 to TRBJ2-7; 7 bases map to TRBD2. Germline CDR1 and CDR2: MDHEN and SYDVKM. CDR3 size: 13 residues. V lost 5 bases, J lost 3 bases, and 4 bases stayed unmatched. CDR3: CASSRGGSYEQYF. DNA for the CDR3: TGTGCCAGCAGTCGAGGCGGGAGCTACGAGCAGTACTTC.

The V call is TRBV6-5, the J call TRBJ2-7, with D maybe TRBD1 (7 bases). Germline loops: CDR1 MNHEY, CDR2 SVGAGI. The CDR3 is made up of 14 amino acids. V was pared by 7 bases and J by 0 bases, with 13 bases between. This chain's CDR3 is CASTRGAVSYEQYF. In DNA, the CDR3 is TGTGCCAGCACCAGGGGGGCAGTCTCCTACGAGCAGTACTTC.

This clone has a single count. The J gene is TRBJ2-2, the V gene TRBV30; D gene uncertain. CDR3 length: 12 amino acids. The germline V gene has CDR1 GTSNPN and CDR2 SVGIG (reference sequence). V lost 2 bases to trimming and J lost 5 bases, with 6 bases between them. The CDR3 is CAWSKSTGELFF. Here the CDR3 DNA reads TGTGCCTGGAGTAAAAGTACCGGGGAGCTGTTTTTT.

The chain carries TRBV28 and TRBJ1-2, with D possibly being TRBD1 (5 bases). This CDR3 is built from 16 residues. In germline, CDR1 is MDHEN, CDR2 SYDVKM. V was pared by 5 bases and J by 4 bases, with 20 bases between. The CDR3 DNA reads as TGTGCCAGCAGTCCATCCGGGGCCGAAGGGGTCTATGGCTACACCTTC. Amino acid sequence: CASSPSGAEGVYGYTF.

V gene TRBV10-3 combines with J gene TRBJ2-1; possibly TRBD2 for D (6 bases). CDR3 length: 15 residues. Per the germline V gene, CDR1 is ENHRY and CDR2 is SYGVKD. Trimming cost V 3 bases and J 4 bases, with 13 bases left between them. DNA of the CDR3: TGTGCCATCAGTGATCCGGGAGCCGGGTACAATGAGCAGTTCTTC. Its translation: CAISDPGAGYNEQFF.

The chain has TRBV10-2 and TRBJ2-3; TRBD2 is a possible D gene (5 bases). The germline gives CDR1 WSHSY, CDR2 SAAADI. The CDR3 has 13 amino acids. The germline V and J ends were trimmed by 7 bases and 2 bases, with 10 bases remaining between them. This CDR3 reads CASKDFHTDTQYF. In nucleotides, the CDR3 is TGCGCCAGCAAGGACTTTCACACAGATACGCAGTATTTT.

For this clone: Sequence at one end of the junction differs from germline and may be a read error. This chain connects TRBV23-1 to TRBJ2-7, with D unclear. TRBV23-1 is an ORF, and what it does is uncertain. The CDR3 consists of 11 residues. The CDR3 sequence: CASSRAHLPTF. The CDR3 bases are TGCGCCAGCAGTCGCGCACACCTACCTACCTTC.

The sample holds one count of this clone. The rearrangement joins TRBV7-2 to TRBJ2-7; D tentatively reads TRBD1 or TRBD2 (5 bases each). V was pared by 5 bases and J by 6 bases, with 17 bases between. The germline gives CDR1 SGHTA, CDR2 FQGNSA. The length of the CDR3 is 14 residues. The CDR3 DNA reads TGTGCCAGCAGCCGATGGCAGGGACCCCTCGAGCAGTACTTC. Amino acids: CASSRWQGPLEQYF.

This chain connects TRBV6-6 to TRBJ2-4; tentative D call: TRBD1 (6 bases). Germline-derived CDR1 and CDR2 are MNHNY and SVGAGI (reference sequence). Trimming cost V 7 bases and J 4 bases, with 11 bases left between them. There are 13 residues in the CDR3. The CDR3 DNA reads as TGTGCCAGCAAAAGGGACAATAAAAACATTCAGTACTTC. This encodes CASKRDNKNIQYF.

V and J are TRBV7-2 and TRBJ1-6; 8 nucleotides agree with TRBD1. The CDR3 runs to 15 residues. The junction had 8 bases not matched to a gene; V was cut back by 5 bases and J by 8 bases. The V gene's germline CDR1 is SGHTA and CDR2 FQGNSA. The CDR3 DNA follows: TGTGCCAGCAGCGACAGGGGATCGGGGGATTCACCCCTCCACTTT. Translation: CASSDRGSGDSPLHF.

The chain has TRBV7-9 and TRBJ2-7, with 7 bases lining up with TRBD1. CDR1 and CDR2 from the germline V gene are SEHNR and FQNEAQ (reference sequence). CDR3 length equals 13 residues. The V gene end was trimmed by 1 base and the J gene end by 6 bases; junction bases not matched to a gene: 3. CDR3 sequence: CASSLGQGIEQYF. In nucleotides, the CDR3 is TGTGCCAGCAGCTTAGGACAGGGAATCGAGCAGTACTTC. The full variable domain, completed using reference TRBV7-9 and TRBJ2-7, is DTGVSQNPRHKITKRGQNVTFRCDPISEHNRLYWYRQTLGQGPEFLTYFQNEAQLEKSRLLSDRFSAERPKGSFSTLEIQRTEQGDSAMYLCASSLGQGIEQYFGPGTRLTVT.

The chain couples TRBV7-3 to TRBJ2-2; 10 positions match TRBD2. V lost 0 bases, J lost 0 bases, and 7 bases stayed unmatched. This CDR3 has 19 residues. The germline gives CDR1 SGHTA, CDR2 FQGTGA. The CDR3 sequence: CASSLTGTSAYSNTGELFF. The CDR3 DNA reads as TGTGCCAGCAGCTTAACAGGGACTAGCGCGTACTCGAACACCGGGGAGCTGTTTTTT.

The genes are TRBV5-1 and TRBJ2-7; 8 bases are shared with TRBD2. V dropped 2 bases and J dropped 3; count of bases not matched to a gene: 7. Germline assignment: CDR1 SGHRS and CDR2 YFSETQ. The CDR3 totals 15 residues. The CDR3 sequence is CASSLTAGAYYEQYF. The CDR3 DNA follows: TGCGCCAGCAGCTTAACAGCGGGAGCATACTACGAGCAGTACTTC.

This clone was observed a single time. The chain has TRBV28 and TRBJ2-4; TRBD2 agrees at 8 bases. V shed 4 bases and J 0 bases; nucleotides not matched to a gene: 8. Germline V gene lookup returns CDR1 MDHEN and CDR2 SYDVKM. CDR3 length: 17 amino acids. The CDR3 sequence: CASSSSGSLLAKNIQYF. The CDR3 DNA follows: TGTGCCAGCAGTTCAAGCGGGAGCTTGCTAGCCAAAAACATTCAGTACTTC. Supplemented by reference TRBV28 and TRBJ2-4, the full variable domain reads DVKVTQSSRYLVKRTGEKVFLECVQDMDHENMFWYRQDPGLGLRLIYFSYDVKMKEKGDIPEGYSVSREKKERFSLILESASTNQTSMYLCASSSSGSLLAKNIQYFGAGTRLSVL.

The V call is TRBV7-2, the J call TRBJ2-3; the match to TRBD2 covers 9 bases. Germline loops: CDR1 SGHTA, CDR2 FQGNSA. This CDR3 region has 15 residues. The trim removed 5 bases at V and 6 bases at J, leaving 9 bases unmatched. CDR3 sequence reads: CASSQQVGLADTQYF. The CDR3, as DNA: TGTGCCAGCAGCCAACAGGTGGGACTAGCCGATACGCAGTATTTT.

V usage is TRBV7-9 and J usage is TRBJ2-7, with 9 bases matching TRBD2. Trimming took 4 bases from V and 4 from J; bases not matched to a gene: 11. The germline CDR1 and CDR2 sequences are SEHNR and FQNEAQ (reference sequence). The CDR3 has 16 residues. Written as DNA, the CDR3 is TGTGCCAGCAGCTCAACCTCAGCGGGAGGTCTTTACGAGCAGTACTTC. Translating gives CASSSTSAGGLYEQYF.

This chain uses TRBV20-1 with TRBJ1-1; D perhaps matches TRBD1 (5 bases). Germline CDR1 is DFQATT and CDR2 is SNEGSKA (reference sequence). Deletions cut 6 bases from V and 10 bases from J, with 12 bases between. CDR3 length: 10 residues. The CDR3: CSAYKGRAFF. CDR3 coding DNA: TGCAGTGCATATAAGGGGAGAGCTTTCTTT.

V usage is TRBV11-2 and J usage is TRBJ2-7; D possibly corresponds to TRBD1 (5 bases). The CDR3 runs to 15 residues. The V end lost 3 bases, the J end lost 6 bases, and 18 bases lay between the germline ends. Germline V CDR1 and CDR2: SGHAT, FQNNGV. CDR3 sequence reads: CASSFSPTASGEQYF. The CDR3 DNA sequence: TGTGCCAGCAGCTTCAGCCCGACAGCTAGTGGCGAGCAGTACTTC.

This clone was seen only once. Written as DNA, the CDR3 is TGTGCCAGCAGCCTTCTAGGGGGGGGTGAAAAACTGTTTTTT. Its protein is CASSLLGGGEKLFF. V and J are TRBV7-2 and TRBJ1-4; possible D gene TRBD1, 6 bases. Germline V gene lookup returns CDR1 SGHTA and CDR2 FQGNSA. The CDR3 runs to 14 residues. V was cut by 5 bases and J by 7 bases, with 14 bases left in between.

J is TRBJ2-7 and V is TRBV5-5, with 11 bases identical to TRBD2. The length of the CDR3 is 14 residues. J was trimmed by 2 bases and V by 4 bases; bases with no gene match: 2. The germline V gene encodes CDR1 SGHKS and CDR2 YYEKEE (reference sequence). Written as DNA, the CDR3 is TGTGCCAGCAGCGTACTAGCGGGGGCCTACGAGCAGTACTTC. This sequence encodes CASSVLAGAYEQYF.

The chain is built from TRBV7-9 and TRBJ2-5, with 8 positions matching TRBD2. The CDR3 totals 15 residues. CDR1 and CDR2 from the germline V gene are SEHNR and FQNEAQ (reference sequence). J lost 2 bases, V lost 6 bases, and 8 bases had no gene match. CDR3 sequence: CASSPTSARQETQYF. Written as DNA, the CDR3 is TGTGCCAGCAGTCCGACTAGCGCCCGACAAGAGACCCAGTACTTC.